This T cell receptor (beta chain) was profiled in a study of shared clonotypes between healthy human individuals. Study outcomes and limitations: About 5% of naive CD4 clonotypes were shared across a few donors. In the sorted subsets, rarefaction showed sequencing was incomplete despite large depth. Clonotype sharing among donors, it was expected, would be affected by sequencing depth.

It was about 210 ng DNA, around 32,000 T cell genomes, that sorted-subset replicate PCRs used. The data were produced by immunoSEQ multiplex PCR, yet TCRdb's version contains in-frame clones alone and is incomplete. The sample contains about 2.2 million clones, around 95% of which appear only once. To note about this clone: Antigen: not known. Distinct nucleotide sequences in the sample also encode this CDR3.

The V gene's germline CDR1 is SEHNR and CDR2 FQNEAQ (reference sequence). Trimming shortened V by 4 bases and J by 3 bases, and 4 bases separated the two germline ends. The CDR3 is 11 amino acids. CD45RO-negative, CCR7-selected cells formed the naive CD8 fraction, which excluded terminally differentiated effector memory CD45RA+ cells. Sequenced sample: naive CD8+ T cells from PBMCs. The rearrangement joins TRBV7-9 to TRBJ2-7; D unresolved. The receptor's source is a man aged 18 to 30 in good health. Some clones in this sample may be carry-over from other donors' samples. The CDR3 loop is CASSWGYEQYF. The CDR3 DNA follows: TGTGCCAGCAGCTGGGGCTACGAGCAGTACTTC.